This TCR beta chain originates from a study of blood T cells in healthy people across ages. Whole-study context: With template switching, about one barcoded beta molecule was captured per two T cells.

This clonotype has more than one count but fewer than ten. The authors ran a second PCR of 7 to 11 cycles using a sample-barcoded 5' primer and a J-beta primer mix. The template-switch adaptor was a 5' adaptor with 12 random nucleotides. It tagged each cDNA molecule. TCRdb independently ran MiXCR on the 5' RACE reads; one entry per CDR3 protein. This table holds fewer than 1,000,000 distinct CDR3 sequences, around 43% found once. Unmatched junction bases numbered 13, after V lost 0 bases and J lost 6 bases. This CDR3 has 19 amino acids. Germline V gives CDR1 LGHNA, CDR2 YSLEER. Each donor was a healthy Caucasian individual from Russia, aged about 6 to 95. Per sample, at least 6 micrograms of total RNA were extracted.

Sequencing input: blood. This sequence was found in a man aged 55 to 70 in good health. The rearrangement links TRBV4-3 to TRBJ2-2, with TRBD2 matching over 10 bases. The CDR3 sequence: CASSQDQISGGFEPGELFF. DNA of the CDR3: TGCGCCAGCAGCCAAGATCAGATTAGCGGGGGGTTCGAACCCGGGGAGCTGTTTTTT.